Listed below are T cell receptor beta chains from one sample, sequenced in a study of OX40 agonist ivuxolimab in advanced cancers. Generated by immunoSEQ multiplex PCR, the TCRdb table keeps only in-frame clones and is missing some. The profile shows tens of thousands of clones, 80% to 95% of them singletons. The sample here was CD4+ or CD8+ T cells sorted from blood, taken in a trial of the OX40 agonist ivuxolimab. The receptors come from an adult with an advanced solid tumor such as melanoma, head and neck, liver or kidney cancer. CDR3s include the opening cysteine and the closing phenylalanine or tryptophan. The order of the fields is V gene, clone size, D gene, J gene, CDR3 DNA, CDR3 protein. A D gene is named only where the DNA matches it firmly. Rows give clone size only sometimes, using once, few, many, or a class for an expanded clone.

V: TRBV15
size: .
D: .
J: TRBJ2-7
DNA: TGTGCCACCAGCAGAGATAGAGGTAGATACGAGCAGTACTTC
CDR3: CATSRDRGRYEQYF

V: TRBV2
size: .
D: .
J: TRBJ1-2
DNA: TGTGCCAGCAGTGATTTTCAGGGGAACTATGGCTACACCTTC
CDR3: CASSDFQGNYGYTF

V: TRBV5-1
size: .
D: .
J: TRBJ1-1
DNA: TGCGCCAGCGCCCGACAGTTGAACACTGAAGCTTTCTTT
CDR3: CASARQLNTEAFF

V: TRBV19
size: once
D: .
J: TRBJ2-6
DNA: TGTGCCAGTAGTATGGGCAGGAGCTCTGGGGCCAACGTCCTGACTTTC
CDR3: CASSMGRSSGANVLTF

V: TRBV19
size: once
D: TRBD1
J: TRBJ2-5
DNA: TGTGCCAGTAGTAGGGACAGGGGAGAGACCCAGTACTTC
CDR3: CASSRDRGETQYF

V: TRBV14
size: .
D: .
J: TRBJ1-1
DNA: TGTGCCAGCAGCTTTAACTTGGGGACGGCAACTGAAGCTTTCTTT
CDR3: CASSFNLGTATEAFF

V: TRBV5-5
size: once
D: .
J: TRBJ2-1
DNA: TGTGCCAGCAGTTCCGGGACAGGCGGGACTAGCATGCTCTTC
CDR3: CASSSGTGGTSMLF

V: TRBV5-1
size: .
D: TRBD2
J: TRBJ2-1
DNA: TGCGCCAGCAGCACAAGCGGGAGGATGAATGAGCAGTTCTTC
CDR3: CASSTSGRMNEQFF

V: TRBV6-1
size: .
D: .
J: TRBJ2-6
DNA: TGTGCCAGCAAGGTAACTGGGGCCAACGTCCTGACTTTC
CDR3: CASKVTGANVLTF

V: TRBV11-3
size: .
D: .
J: TRBJ2-1
DNA: TGTGCCAGCAGCTCGATACGTACGGCCTACAATGAGCAGTTCTTC
CDR3: CASSSIRTAYNEQFF

V: TRBV2
size: once
D: TRBD2
J: TRBJ2-3
DNA: TGTGCCAGCAAGGGTGAGACTAGCGGAAGAGGACCAGATACGCAGTATTTT
CDR3: CASKGETSGRGPDTQYF

V: TRBV5-4
size: .
D: .
J: TRBJ2-1
DNA: TGTGCCAGCAGCTCCCCGGGATCCTCTTACAATGAGCAGTTCTTC
CDR3: CASSSPGSSYNEQFF

V: TRBV6-1
size: once
D: .
J: TRBJ2-3
DNA: TGTGCCAGCAGTGCGCCCGGGACTTTGTTCACAGATACGCAGTATTTT
CDR3: CASSAPGTLFTDTQYF

V: TRBV18
size: .
D: .
J: TRBJ2-1
DNA: TGTGCCAGCTCACCACTAGGCAATGAGCAGTTCTTC
CDR3: CASSPLGNEQFF

V: TRBV6-1
size: once
D: .
J: TRBJ2-5
DNA: TGTGCCAGCAGTGAAATGGTTCGACGGCCTCAAGAGACCCAGTACTTC
CDR3: CASSEMVRRPQETQYF

V: TRBV6-1
size: .
D: TRBD1
J: TRBJ1-2
DNA: TGTGCCAGCAGTGAAGTGGACAGGCCTTCTTATGGCTACACCTTC
CDR3: CASSEVDRPSYGYTF

V: TRBV2
size: .
D: .
J: TRBJ2-2
DNA: TGTGCCAGCAGTGTGCAGGCGGTTTCCACCGGGGAGCTGTTTTTT
CDR3: CASSVQAVSTGELFF

V: TRBV9
size: .
D: TRBD1
J: TRBJ2-1
DNA: TGTGCCAGCAGCGTCGGACAGGCTTTGGGTTTGGATGAGCAGTTCTTC
CDR3: CASSVGQALGLDEQFF

V: TRBV5-1
size: .
D: .
J: TRBJ1-1
DNA: TGCGCCAGCAGCCTGGATGGGGGAAGGAACACTGAAGCTTTCTTT
CDR3: CASSLDGGRNTEAFF

V: TRBV7-3
size: .
D: TRBD1
J: TRBJ2-2
DNA: TGTGCCAGCAGTCGCGACAGGGTGGGCGGGGAGCTGTTTTTT
CDR3: CASSRDRVGGELFF

V: TRBV7-8
size: once
D: .
J: TRBJ2-1
DNA: TGTGCCAGCAGCTTGGACACCGGGGGCTACAATGAGCAGTTCTTC
CDR3: CASSLDTGGYNEQFF

V: TRBV14
size: .
D: .
J: TRBJ1-2
DNA: TGTGCCAGCAGCCACCGGGCAGGCTCCTATGGCTACACCTTC
CDR3: CASSHRAGSYGYTF

V: TRBV18
size: .
D: .
J: TRBJ2-3
DNA: TGTGCCAGCACCGGGCGAGAAGCCACAGATACGCAGTATTTT
CDR3: CASTGREATDTQYF

V: TRBV7-3
size: once
D: .
J: TRBJ1-6
DNA: TGTGCCAGCAGCTCACGGGGTACCCCACCCCTCCACTTT
CDR3: CASSSRGTPPLHF

V: TRBV18
size: .
D: TRBD2
J: TRBJ2-3
DNA: TGTGCCAGCTCACAATTAGCGGGAGGGCCAAAGTATTTT
CDR3: CASSQLAGGPKYF

V: TRBV10-3
size: .
D: TRBD1
J: TRBJ2-3
DNA: TGTGCCATCAGCGGACAGGAGAACACAGATACGCAGTATTTT
CDR3: CAISGQENTDTQYF

V: TRBV6-5
size: .
D: TRBD1
J: TRBJ1-5
DNA: TGTGCCAGCGCGGCCGGGACAGGGGGCCGGCCCCAGCATTTT
CDR3: CASAAGTGGRPQHF

V: TRBV20-1
size: .
D: .
J: TRBJ2-3
DNA: TGCAGTGCTAGTCCCGGAATAGAGCAGTATTTT
CDR3: CSASPGIEQYF

V: TRBV2
size: once
D: .
J: TRBJ1-5
DNA: TGTGCCAGCAGTGGAGGACGCAATCAGCCCCAGCATTTT
CDR3: CASSGGRNQPQHF

V: TRBV27
size: .
D: TRBD2
J: TRBJ2-1
DNA: TGTGCCAGCACAGAACTAGCGGGAGGTCACTACAATGAGCAGTTCTTC
CDR3: CASTELAGGHYNEQFF

V: TRBV19
size: .
D: .
J: TRBJ2-2
DNA: TGTGCCAGTAGTATCCCCCAACGTAACACCGGGGAGCTGTTTTTT
CDR3: CASSIPQRNTGELFF

V: TRBV18
size: .
D: TRBD1
J: TRBJ1-1
DNA: TGTGCCAGCTCACTCGCCCGGACAGGCGTTCGTGAAGCTTTCTTT
CDR3: CASSLARTGVREAFF

V: TRBV5-1
size: .
D: TRBD2
J: TRBJ2-3
DNA: TGCGCCAGCAGCTTGATAGCGGGAGGGCCGGTCGCAGATACGCAGTATTTT
CDR3: CASSLIAGGPVADTQYF

V: TRBV11-3
size: .
D: TRBD1
J: TRBJ2-1
DNA: TGTGCCAGCAGCAAAGAGCCGGGACAGGGTGAAAATGAGCAGTTCTTC
CDR3: CASSKEPGQGENEQFF

V: TRBV5-1
size: .
D: .
J: TRBJ1-3
DNA: TGCGCCAGCAGCTTGGGGGACACCACCACGGACACCATATATTTT
CDR3: CASSLGDTTTDTIYF

V: TRBV5-1
size: .
D: .
J: TRBJ1-4
DNA: TGCGCCAGCAGCTTGGGATTGGCAGATGAAAAACTGTTTTTT
CDR3: CASSLGLADEKLFF

V: TRBV2
size: .
D: .
J: TRBJ2-3
DNA: TGTGCCAGCAGCGCGGGACAGCCCACAGATACGCAGTATTTT
CDR3: CASSAGQPTDTQYF

V: TRBV5-1
size: .
D: TRBD2
J: TRBJ2-3
DNA: TGCGCCAGCAGCTTGGAGGGGGCTAGCGGGGCGAACACAGATACGCAGTATTTT
CDR3: CASSLEGASGANTDTQYF

V: TRBV5-1
size: .
D: .
J: TRBJ2-5
DNA: TGCGCCAGCAGCTTGGTAGGGCAGAACCAAGAGACCCAGTACTTC
CDR3: CASSLVGQNQETQYF